A selection of T cell receptor beta chains follows, all from one sample in a study of naive and memory T cell subsets. TCRdb reprocessed the 5' RACE reads via MiXCR and lists one record per CDR3 protein. Of about 32,000 distinct CDR3 sequences in the sample, over 15% are singletons; the top ten hold 2% to 3%. Source of these receptors: a female donor in good health. The CDR3 runs from the conserved cysteine through the conserved F or W. D genes are given only for firm matches. Clone size is shown for a subset of rows, as once, few, many or a class of expanded clone.

TRBJ1-2 | NA | 17 | TRBV3-1 | NA | CASSQDLGGGWNYGYTF | TGTGCCAGCAGCCAAGATTTAGGGGGAGGTTGGAACTATGGCTACACCTTC
TRBJ2-5 | many | 15 | TRBV10-3 | TRBD1 | CAISGQGAGQETQYF | TGTGCCATCAGTGGACAGGGGGCTGGGCAGGAGACCCAGTACTTC
TRBJ2-7 | NA | 13 | TRBV29-1 | TRBD2 | CSVEGLAAYEQYF | TGCAGCGTTGAAGGACTAGCCGCCTACGAGCAGTACTTC
TRBJ1-1 | NA | 14 | TRBV5-5 | TRBD1 | CAGDAGTGVGEAFF | TGTGCCGGCGACGCCGGGACAGGGGTGGGGGAAGCTTTCTTT
TRBJ1-1 | NA | 16 | TRBV28 | TRBD1 | CASIRPRGQGQTEAFF | TGTGCCAGCATCCGCCCCCGGGGACAGGGTCAAACTGAAGCTTTCTTT
TRBJ2-3 | many | 15 | TRBV29-1 | NA | CSVVTGQTGTDTQYF | TGCAGCGTTGTCACGGGCCAGACAGGCACAGATACGCAGTATTTT
TRBJ2-5 | NA | 16 | TRBV6-5 | TRBD2 | CASSQTSGGPLETQYF | TGTGCCAGCAGTCAGACTAGCGGGGGCCCTCTGGAGACCCAGTACTTC
TRBJ2-7 | many | 17 | TRBV20-1 | TRBD2 | CSATRGLAGGSTDEQYF | TGCAGTGCTACCCGAGGACTAGCGGGGGGCTCGACTGACGAGCAGTACTTC
TRBJ1-5 | few | 12 | TRBV12-3/TRBV12-4 | NA | CASSLVQGTQHF | TGTGCCAGCAGTTTAGTACAGGGCACCCAGCATTTT
TRBJ2-3 | many | 15 | TRBV5-1 | NA | CASSLVAGATDTQYF | TGCGCCAGCAGCTTGGTGGCGGGGGCCACAGATACGCAGTATTTT
TRBJ1-5 | few | 16 | TRBV7-2 | NA | CASSLTGLDGNQPQHF | TGTGCCAGCAGCTTAACCGGGTTGGACGGCAATCAGCCCCAGCATTTT
TRBJ1-1 | few | 14 | TRBV29-1 | NA | CSVEGSPTRLEAFF | TGCAGCGTTGAAGGGTCCCCGACCCGCCTTGAAGCTTTCTTT
TRBJ2-1 | NA | 13 | TRBV7-8 | NA | CASSLAGGREQFF | TGTGCCAGCAGCTTAGCGGGCGGGCGGGAGCAGTTCTTC